The text below deals with one T cell receptor beta chain. The CDR3 is made up of 14 amino acids. The data were produced by immunoSEQ multiplex PCR, yet TCRdb's version contains in-frame clones alone and is incomplete. The sample consists of 98,000 or so clones, around 90% of them appearing once. The data are from a study of blood T cell repertoires in COVID-19. At the level of the study: There were acute and convalescent COVID-19 samples, and they came from the United States, Italy and Spain.

This clonotype was obtained from a human donor in a cohort sampled during active COVID-19. Sequencing was carried out using peripheral blood. This chain joins TRBV12-2 and TRBJ2-3; the D call in the table, TRBD2, was not verified against the DNA. TRBV12-2 is tagged as a pseudogene. CDR3 sequence reads: CASRPRGPPDTQYF. For the CDR3, the DNA is TGTGCAAGTCGCCCACGAGGCCCCCCAGATACGCAGTATTTT.